Listed here are 22 T cell receptor beta chains from one sample, sequenced in a study of blood T cell repertoires in COVID-19. Profiling relied on immunoSEQ multiplex PCR, and the TCRdb table lists in-frame clones only, not all of them. The profile shows roughly 200,000 clones, 70% to 90% of them singletons. Sequenced sample: PBMCs or T cells enriched from blood (not recorded which). These receptors were collected from a woman in her thirties or forties with acute COVID-19.

This chain connects TRBV6-5 to TRBJ2-1; 10 bases are a match to TRBD2. The CDR3 is 15 residues long. V gave up 7 bases and J gave up 7 bases; unmatched junction bases: 10. From germline, CDR1 is MNHEY and CDR2 SVGAGI. The chain's CDR3 is CASNRWSGGENEQFF. The CDR3 region has the DNA TGTGCCAGCAATCGATGGAGCGGGGGGGAGAATGAGCAGTTCTTC.

This rearrangement joins TRBV6-5 to TRBJ2-7; 7 nucleotides align to TRBD1. The J segment lost 1 base and the V segment lost 5 bases, leaving 5 bases of the junction unmatched. This CDR3 has 14 amino acids. Per the germline V gene, CDR1 is MNHEY and CDR2 is SVGAGI. CDR3: CASSTGTESYEQYF. The CDR3 nucleotides are TGTGCCAGCAGTACCGGGACAGAATCCTACGAGCAGTACTTC.

The chain uses TRBV4-1 and TRBJ1-1, with 9 nucleotides matching TRBD1. V was clipped by 4 bases and J by 4 bases; unmatched bases: 10. This CDR3 has 16 amino acids. CDR1 and CDR2 (germline): MGHRA, YSYEKL. CDR3 in DNA: TGCGCCAGCAGCCTACGGACAGGGGATCTCGGCACTGAAGCTTTCTTT. This sequence encodes CASSLRTGDLGTEAFF.

V is TRBV7-9 and J is TRBJ1-2, with no clear D. There are 14 residues in the CDR3. Trimming removed 2 bases at V and 7 bases at J, with 14 bases between. Germline V gives CDR1 SEHNR, CDR2 FQNEAQ (reference sequence). This chain's CDR3 is CASSLSQESSGYTF. Written as DNA, the CDR3 is TGTGCCAGCAGCTTAAGTCAGGAATCTTCTGGCTACACCTTC. The whole variable domain, filled in from reference TRBV7-9 and TRBJ1-2, reads DTGVSQNPRHKITKRGQNVTFRCDPISEHNRLYWYRQTLGQGPEFLTYFQNEAQLEKSRLLSDRFSAERPKGSFSTLEIQRTEQGDSAMYLCASSLSQESSGYTFGSGTRLTVV.

V usage is TRBV5-1 and J usage is TRBJ1-3; TRBD1 agrees at 7 bases. Trimming took 0 bases from V and 0 from J; bases not matched to a gene: 6. The CDR3 runs to 17 residues. Germline CDR1 reads SGHRS; CDR2 reads YFSETQ. CDR3 sequence (DNA): TGCGCCAGCAGCTTGGGCGGTCCAGGGGGCTCTGGAAACACCATATATTTT. Protein: CASSLGGPGGSGNTIYF.

The V call is TRBV28, the J call TRBJ2-3; TRBD2 matches at 13 bases. This CDR3 has 22 residues. Germline CDR1 is MDHEN and CDR2 is SYDVKM. Trimming at V came to 10 bases and at J to 6 bases, leaving 31 bases not matched to a gene. DNA of the CDR3: TGTGCCATCGCCATCCGCCGGGGGACTAGCGGGATGAAACAGGTCCACGAGGATACGCAGTATTTT. This codes for CAIAIRRGTSGMKQVHEDTQYF.

This clone has at least ten counts. The rearrangement links TRBV6-2 or TRBV6-3 to TRBJ2-7; 10 nucleotides align to TRBD1. Germline loops: CDR1 MNHEY, CDR2 SVGEGT. The CDR3 spans 14 residues. Losses at the gene ends were 6 bases for V and 3 bases for J; bases not matched to a gene: 5. This chain's CDR3 is CASSPGTGVYEQYF. CDR3 sequence (DNA): TGTGCCAGCAGCCCCGGGACAGGGGTCTACGAGCAGTACTTC.

The V gene is TRBV5-1, the J gene TRBJ2-5, with 10 bases aligning to TRBD1. V lost 3 bases and J lost 5; bases outside the gene matches: 4. CDR3 length: 14 residues. Germline CDR1 and CDR2: SGHRS and YFSETQ. The CDR3 DNA sequence: TGCGCCAGCAGCTCGGGACAGGGGTCGGAGACCCAGTACTTC. Protein sequence: CASSSGQGSETQYF.

The chain uses TRBV27 and TRBJ2-5, with a tentative D call TRBD1 (7 bases). CDR3 size: 15 residues. V gave up 5 bases and J gave up 3 bases, with 16 bases separating them. Germline V CDR1 and CDR2: MNHEY, SMNVEV (reference sequence). In nucleotides, the CDR3 is TGTGCCAGCAGTCCCTCGGGGGACAGAAAAGAGACCCAGTACTTC. Protein sequence: CASSPSGDRKETQYF.

The chain uses TRBV7-2 and TRBJ2-7, with D possibly TRBD2 on 5 matching bases. Deletions cut 6 bases from V and 2 bases from J, with 14 bases between. The CDR3 is 14 residues long. The germline gives CDR1 SGHTA, CDR2 FQGNSA. The DNA of the CDR3 is TGTGCCAGCAGGTTAATCGACGGGACCTACGAGCAGTACTTC. Encoded protein: CASRLIDGTYEQYF.

This clone occurred once. The chain combines TRBV12-3 or TRBV12-4 with TRBJ2-1, with a weak D call TRBD2 (6 bases). This CDR3 is built from 11 residues. V dropped 0 bases and J dropped 15 bases, with 9 bases sitting between them. The CDR3 region has the DNA TGTGCCAGCAGTTTAGCCCAGCGGGCGTTCTTC. Protein sequence: CASSLAQRAFF.

V and J are TRBV6-1 and TRBJ1-5; D remains ambiguous. V lost 3 bases to trimming and J lost 0 bases, with 12 bases between them. This CDR3 has 16 residues. Germline V gene data show CDR1 as MNHNS and CDR2 as SASEGT. Written as DNA, the CDR3 is TGTGCCAGCAGTGAGAAGGGAGGTTATAGCAATCAGCCCCAGCATTTT. Its protein product is CASSEKGGYSNQPQHF.

The chain recombines TRBV7-2 with TRBJ2-3, with D possibly TRBD1 on 7 matching bases. The CDR3 loop spans 15 amino acids. Germline V gives CDR1 SGHTA, CDR2 FQGNSA. V was cut by 1 base and J by 3 bases, with 11 bases left in between. The CDR3: CASSLVAGGTDTQYF. Here the CDR3 DNA reads TGTGCCAGCAGCTTAGTAGCAGGGGGGACAGATACGCAGTATTTT.

The chain joins TRBV7-3 to TRBJ2-1; D is undetermined. The CDR3 totals 13 residues. V gave up 4 bases and J gave up 3 bases, with 7 bases separating them. Germline V gene lookup returns CDR1 SGHTA and CDR2 FQGTGA. CDR3 in DNA: TGTGCCAGCAGCTCCAACAGCTACAATGAGCAGTTCTTC. Translating it yields CASSSNSYNEQFF.

V and J are TRBV28 and TRBJ2-7, with 8 bases identical to TRBD2. Germline CDR1 MDHEN, CDR2 SYDVKM. CDR3 length equals 13 residues. With 6 bases clipped from V and 4 bases from J, the junction kept 5 bases outside the gene matches. The CDR3 DNA follows: TGTGCCAGCAGATTAGCGGGAACATACGAGCAGTACTTC. The encoded protein is CASRLAGTYEQYF.

The chain links TRBV11-2 to TRBJ2-1; D may be TRBD1 (5 bases). Germline-derived CDR1 and CDR2 are SGHAT and FQNNGV. V lost 0 bases and J 7 bases, leaving 10 bases between the germline ends. The length of the CDR3 is 14 residues. The CDR3 sequence is CASSLDRPGNEQFF. CDR3 DNA sequence: TGTGCCAGCAGCTTAGATCGCCCAGGGAATGAGCAGTTCTTC.

The rearrangement links TRBV19 to TRBJ1-1; D remains ambiguous. Germline lookup yields CDR1 LNHDA and CDR2 SQIVND (reference sequence). V was trimmed by 5 bases and J by 0 bases, leaving 7 bases between them. The CDR3 totals 13 residues. As DNA, the CDR3 is TGTGCCAGTAGTGTTTCATTGAACACTGAAGCTTTCTTT. Its protein product is CASSVSLNTEAFF.

In this sample, this clone turned up once. The identical CDR3 is also encoded by other nucleotide sequences in the sample. The chain links TRBV28 to TRBJ1-2, with TRBD1 matching 9 bases. The CDR3 length is 14 residues. Unmatched junction bases numbered 0, after V lost 2 bases and J lost 2 bases. Germline V CDR1 and CDR2: MDHEN, SYDVKM. The CDR3 loop is CASSLGQGNYGYTF. The CDR3 DNA is TGTGCCAGCAGTTTAGGACAGGGGAACTATGGCTACACCTTC.

The chain links TRBV5-1 to TRBJ2-5; TRBD1 aligns across 7 bases. This CDR3 is built from 13 residues. J lost 5 bases, V lost 0 bases, and 1 base had no gene match. CDR1 and CDR2 (germline): SGHRS, YFSETQ. In DNA, the CDR3 is TGCGCCAGCAGCTTGGAACAGGGGGAGACCCAGTACTTC. Translated: CASSLEQGETQYF. Variable domain in full (rest from reference TRBV5-1 and TRBJ2-5): KAGVTQTPRYLIKTRGQQVTLSCSPISGHRSVSWYQQTPGQGLQFLFEYFSETQRNKGNFPGRFSGRQFSNSRSEMNVSTLELGDSALYLCASSLEQGETQYFGPGTRLLVL.

The V call is TRBV10-3, the J call TRBJ2-7; 9 bases are a match to TRBD1. Germline V gives CDR1 ENHRY, CDR2 SYGVKD. With V trimmed by 4 bases and J by 4 bases, 5 bases remained unmatched. CDR3 length equals 14 residues. CDR3 bases: TGTGCCATCAGTGGCCGGGACAGGGTATACGAGCAGTACTTC. Its translation is CAISGRDRVYEQYF.

This clone was observed once. The rearrangement uses TRBV15 and TRBJ2-7, with TRBD1 as a possible D gene (6 bases). The CDR3 contains 15 residues. The germline CDR1 and CDR2 sequences are LNHNV and YYDKDF (reference sequence). Trimming shortened V by 0 bases and J by 2 bases, and 11 bases separated the two germline ends. The CDR3 region is CATSREQGPTYEQYF. In DNA, the CDR3 is TGTGCCACCAGCAGAGAGCAGGGGCCAACCTACGAGCAGTACTTC.

The V call is TRBV5-1, the J call TRBJ2-2; 8 nucleotides match TRBD2. Germline CDR1 SGHRS, CDR2 YFSETQ. Unmatched junction bases numbered 22, after V lost 4 bases and J lost 2 bases. The CDR3 spans 21 residues. In DNA, the CDR3 is TGCGCCAGCAGCCGATGGCTCAGCTCCCCTACTAGCGGACCCAACACCGGGGAGCTGTTTTTT. Translating gives CASSRWLSSPTSGPNTGELFF.